This record concerns one T cell receptor beta chain sequence. This receptor's antigen is unknown. No base-level quality is on record; no much larger clone is a single base apart. V is pared back by 3 bases and J by 0 bases, with 8 bases lying between the germline termini. There are 14 amino acids in the CDR3, from cysteine to phenylalanine inclusive. The kept DNA is CDR3 alone, 42 bases in frame from the first base. Based on the germline V gene (reference sequence), the CDR1 and CDR2 sequences are PRHDT and FYEKMQ. This record belongs to a study of shared T cell receptors in the human thymus (dated by TCRdb to the early 2020s). Study-wide context: The study investigated the way shared, self-reactive T-cell receptor alpha chains are produced in the human thymus.

Library method: the immunoSEQ multiplex PCR assay. TCRdb carries this immuneACCESS record with in-frame sequences only. Its versions omit some clonotypes, under half of them owing to an unresolved V gene in the studies checked, with the rest unexplained. This sample lists 720,000 or so clones; 70% to 90% were detected once. The ten largest make up around 0.0099% of the sample. The same sample was also studied in work on human thymus T cells. Per the second study: The donors were immunologically healthy infants in Finland who had open corrective cardiac surgery for congenital heart defects. Thymus tissue was collected as surgical resects that were removed during corrective cardiac surgery. Usage of V and J gene segments appeared to be biased in both the thymic and the peripheral blood repertoires. The related research found that thymic TCR repertoires overlapped highly between unrelated individuals. TCR alpha and beta repertoires from seven to nine infant thymus samples and four related peripheral blood samples were characterized in the study. Donor ages ranged from roughly 6 to 250 days, and the cohort comprised about six male and a couple of female infants. After being mechanically released from the tissue, thymocytes were kept at -70 degrees C in pellets of roughly 10-33 million cells. A QIAsymphony instrument was used to extract genomic DNA from the frozen cell pellets. TCRB and TCRAD loci were amplified from a standardized quantity of quality-controlled genomic DNA using the immunoSEQ multiplex PCR assay. The V(D)J region was spanned by amplicons of a length sufficient to cover the CDR3 and to identify V and J genes. Through the commercial immunoSEQ service, the amplicons were sequenced on an Illumina platform. Primer bias and sequencing errors were corrected as previously described, and TCRAD and TCRB were defined on the basis of the IMGT database. Analysis of the repertoires was done with immunoSEQ Analyzer 3.0 and VDJTools and included basic statistics, V/J segment usage, diversity estimates, rarefaction and pairwise overlap. Diversity was estimated with Chao1, ChaoE, Efron-Thisted, Shannon and inverse Simpson indices, and also on datasets down-sampled to the smallest sample. Repertoire overlap was determined by strict matching of CDR3 nucleotide sequence, V gene and J gene, and Jaccard-based multidimensional scaling clustering was applied. On average, thymus samples gave roughly 800,000 unique TCRB clonotypes, whereas blood samples gave roughly 80,000.

The V and J genes are TRBV13 and TRBJ1-1; a weak D assignment points to TRBD1 (5 bases agree). This clonotype was sampled from a girl under three years old with a congenital heart defect. Donor details come from another sample of the same person, matched by shared clones. Sequencing was done on a sample of thymocytes. The CDR3 reads CASSFRTMNTEAFF. The DNA reads as follows: TGTGCCAGCAGCTTCCGGACAATGAACACTGAAGCTTTCTTT.